The entry that follows covers one T cell receptor (beta chain) sequence. Authors' methods: For nucleated cells, counts were estimated from reference gene primer amplification. The assay was immunoSEQ multiplex PCR, and TCRdb's table has in-frame clones only and misses some. V and J calls and clone size are those listed in that table; D and trimming were worked out from the DNA. Of over 120,000 clones detected, around nine tenths appear once; the ten largest clones hold roughly 2.9%. Germline assignment: CDR1 LNHDA and CDR2 SQIVND (reference sequence). V lost 5 bases and J lost 4; bases outside the gene matches: 14. CDR3 length: 16 residues. The data originate from a study of blood T cell repertoires in COVID-19. Study-wide context: COVID-19 samples from acute and convalescent phases originated in the United States, Italy and Spain. The analysed material was cDNA or gDNA that came from T cells, B-cell-depleted T cells, or PBMCs.

Sequencing was done on a sample of peripheral blood. The genes are TRBV19 and TRBJ2-7, with 7 bases fitting TRBD1. The clonotype was recovered from a man aged 60-69 years with active or convalescent COVID-19. The CDR3 coding sequence is TGTGCCAGTAGTTTTAGGGGGACAGCCCTAGGATACGAGCAGTACTTC. It codes for CASSFRGTALGYEQYF.